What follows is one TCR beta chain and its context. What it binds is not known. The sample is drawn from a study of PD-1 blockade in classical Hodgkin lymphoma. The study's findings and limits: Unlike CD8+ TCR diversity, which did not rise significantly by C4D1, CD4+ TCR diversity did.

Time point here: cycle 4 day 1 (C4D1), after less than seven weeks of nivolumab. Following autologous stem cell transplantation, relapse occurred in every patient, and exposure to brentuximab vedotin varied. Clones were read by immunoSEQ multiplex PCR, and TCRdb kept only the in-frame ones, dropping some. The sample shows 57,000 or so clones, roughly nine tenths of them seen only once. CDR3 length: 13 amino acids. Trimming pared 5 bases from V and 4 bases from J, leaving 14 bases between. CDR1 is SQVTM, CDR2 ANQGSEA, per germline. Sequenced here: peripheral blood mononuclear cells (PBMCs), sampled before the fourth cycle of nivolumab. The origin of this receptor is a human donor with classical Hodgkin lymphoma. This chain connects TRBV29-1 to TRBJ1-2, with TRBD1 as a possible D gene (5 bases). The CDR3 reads CSVSGGVGYGYTF. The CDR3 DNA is TGCAGCGTTTCCGGGGGGGTCGGCTATGGCTACACCTTC.